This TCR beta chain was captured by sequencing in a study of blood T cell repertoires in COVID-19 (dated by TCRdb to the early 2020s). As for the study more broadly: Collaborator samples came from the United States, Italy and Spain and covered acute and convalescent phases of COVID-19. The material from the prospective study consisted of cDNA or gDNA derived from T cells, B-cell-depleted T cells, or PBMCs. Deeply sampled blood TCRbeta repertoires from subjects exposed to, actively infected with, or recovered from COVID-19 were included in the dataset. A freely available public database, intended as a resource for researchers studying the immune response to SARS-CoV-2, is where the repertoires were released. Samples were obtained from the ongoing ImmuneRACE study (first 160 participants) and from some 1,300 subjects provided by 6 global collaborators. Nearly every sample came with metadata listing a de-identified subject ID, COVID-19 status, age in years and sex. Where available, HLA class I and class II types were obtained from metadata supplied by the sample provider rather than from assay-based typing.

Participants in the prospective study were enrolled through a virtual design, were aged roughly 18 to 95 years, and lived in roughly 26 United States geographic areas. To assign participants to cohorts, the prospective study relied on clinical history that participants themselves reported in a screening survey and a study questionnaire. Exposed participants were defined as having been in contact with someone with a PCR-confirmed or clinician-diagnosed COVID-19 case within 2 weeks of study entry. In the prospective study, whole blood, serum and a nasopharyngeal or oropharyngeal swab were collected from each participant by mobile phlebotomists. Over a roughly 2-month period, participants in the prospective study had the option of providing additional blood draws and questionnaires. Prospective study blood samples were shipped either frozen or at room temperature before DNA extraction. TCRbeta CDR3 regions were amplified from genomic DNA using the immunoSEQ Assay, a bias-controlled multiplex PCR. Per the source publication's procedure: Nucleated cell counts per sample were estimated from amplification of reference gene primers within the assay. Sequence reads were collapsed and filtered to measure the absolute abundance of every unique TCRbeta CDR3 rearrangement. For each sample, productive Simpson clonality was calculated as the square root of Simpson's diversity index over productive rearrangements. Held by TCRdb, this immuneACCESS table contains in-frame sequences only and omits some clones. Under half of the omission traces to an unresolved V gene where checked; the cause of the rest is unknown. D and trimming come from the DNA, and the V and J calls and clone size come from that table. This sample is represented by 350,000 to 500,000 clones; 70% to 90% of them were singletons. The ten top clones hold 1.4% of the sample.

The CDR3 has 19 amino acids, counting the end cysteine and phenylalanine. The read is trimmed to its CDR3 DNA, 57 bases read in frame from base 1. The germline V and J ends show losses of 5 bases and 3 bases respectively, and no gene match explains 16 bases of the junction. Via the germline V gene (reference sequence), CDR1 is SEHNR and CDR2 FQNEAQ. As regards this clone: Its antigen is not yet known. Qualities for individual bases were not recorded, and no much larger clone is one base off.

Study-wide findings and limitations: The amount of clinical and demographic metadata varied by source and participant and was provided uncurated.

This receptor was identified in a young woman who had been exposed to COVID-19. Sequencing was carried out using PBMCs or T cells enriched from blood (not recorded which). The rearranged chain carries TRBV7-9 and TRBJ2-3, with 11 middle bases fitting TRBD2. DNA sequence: TGTGCCAGCAGCCTCGGCCTACTAGCGGGAGTTAAGAAAACAGATACGCAGTATTTT. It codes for CASSLGLLAGVKKTDTQYF.